This T cell receptor beta chain originates from a study of OX40 agonist ivuxolimab in advanced cancers. Assay used: immunoSEQ multiplex PCR; TCRdb lists only in-frame clones, some missing. The sample lists 25,000 to 35,000 clones; 79% were seen once. CDR3 length: 16 amino acids. V lost 3 bases to trimming and J lost 6 bases; unmatched junction nucleotides: 8. Germline lookup yields CDR1 MDHEN and CDR2 SYDVKM. This clone is deemed medium-sized. No antigen is known for it. Study-wide results and caveats: Partial responders treated at 0.1-3.0 mg/kg exhibited clonal expansion among the lowest measured. The investigators did not determine what antigen specificity the expanded peripheral T cells had.

The clonotype comes from an adult with an advanced solid tumor such as melanoma, head and neck, liver or kidney cancer. The sequencing here drew on CD4+ or CD8+ T cells sorted from blood, taken in a trial of the OX40 agonist ivuxolimab. The rearrangement joins TRBV28 to TRBJ1-5; TRBD1 aligns across 10 bases. The CDR3 here is CASSFRTGGFGQPQHF. In DNA, the CDR3 is TGTGCCAGCAGTTTCCGGACAGGGGGGTTTGGTCAGCCCCAGCATTTT.